These T cell receptor beta chains were read from a single sample in a study of blood T cell repertoires in COVID-19. Assay used: immunoSEQ multiplex PCR; TCRdb lists only in-frame clones, some missing. There are about 320,000 clones in the sample; 75% to 90% occur only once, and 4.5% to 5.5% lies in the top ten. Sample: PBMCs or T cells enriched from blood (not recorded which). These receptors came from a man aged 55 to 70 who had recovered from COVID-19. Each CDR3 is given with its conserved first and last residue. A D gene is named only where the DNA matches it firmly. Clone size is stated in some rows and not others, as once, few, many or a class when expanded.

j_call clone_size v_call d_call cdr3_nt cdr3_aa
TRBJ1-1 NA TRBV2 TRBD1 TGTGCCAGCAGTGAAGAGACAGGGGTCGGCACTGAAGCTTTCTTT CASSEETGVGTEAFF
TRBJ2-3 NA TRBV4-1 TRBD2 TGCGCCAGCAGCCGAGAACCCGGGACTAGCGGGAGGGCCCTCGCAGATACGCAGTATTTT CASSREPGTSGRALADTQYF
TRBJ1-2 NA TRBV6-5 NA TGTGCCAGCAGTCCCCCCGATGGCAATGGCTACACCTTC CASSPPDGNGYTF
TRBJ2-1 NA TRBV18 TRBD2 TGTGCCAGCTCACCACTAGCGGGAGAAACGTTCTTC CASSPLAGETFF
TRBJ1-5 NA TRBV28 NA TGTGCCAGCAGGACAGGCGCTGAGGGAAATCAGCCCCAGCATTTT CASRTGAEGNQPQHF
TRBJ1-2 few TRBV10-3 TRBD1 TGTGCCATCGAACCCTCTAGCCGGGACAGGGGGCCACAGGCGGCTGGCTACACCTTC CAIEPSSRDRGPQAAGYTF
TRBJ1-6 NA TRBV25-1 TRBD1 TGTGCCAGCAGAGGACAGGGGCATTCACCCCTCCACTTT CASRGQGHSPLHF
TRBJ1-3 NA TRBV11-2 TRBD1 TGTGCCAGCAGCTTACAACCAGCGGGACAGGTCGGAAACACCATATATTTT CASSLQPAGQVGNTIYF
TRBJ1-5 NA TRBV11-2 TRBD1 TGTGCCAGCAGCCTTGGGACAGGCAATCAGCCCCAGCATTTT CASSLGTGNQPQHF
TRBJ2-7 NA TRBV6-6 TRBD1 TGTGCCAGCAGTACAGGGGGGTCCTACGAGCAGTACTTC CASSTGGSYEQYF
TRBJ2-5 NA TRBV7-2 NA TGTGCCAGCAGCTTAGCCGGAGGGATCGAGACCCAGTACTTC CASSLAGGIETQYF
TRBJ2-7 NA TRBV2 NA TGTGCCAGCAGTGGGCCCGAGGGATTCTACGAGCAGTACTTC CASSGPEGFYEQYF
TRBJ2-1 NA TRBV6-1 NA TGTGCCAGCAGTGAAGCTAGCGGCTCCTACAATGAGCAGTTCTTC CASSEASGSYNEQFF
TRBJ2-3 NA TRBV11-2 TRBD2 TGTGCCAGCAGCACGCGGACTAGCGGTTTGCCAGATACGCAGTATTTT CASSTRTSGLPDTQYF
TRBJ1-4 NA TRBV2 NA TGTGCCAGCAGTAATGGACAGATAGTCCTGGGTGAAAAACTGTTTTTT CASSNGQIVLGEKLFF
TRBJ2-6 NA TRBV6-2/TRBV6-3 TRBD1 TGTGCCAGCAGTTGGGCAGGGGGCTCTGGGGCCAACGTCCTGACTTTC CASSWAGGSGANVLTF
TRBJ1-1 NA TRBV5-6 NA TGTGCCAGCAGCTTGTTGAAGGGGACTGAAGCTTTCTTT CASSLLKGTEAFF
TRBJ1-1 NA TRBV5-6 NA TGTGCCAGCAGCTTATTTACAGGGCCAAGCGGCACTGAAGCTTTCTTT CASSLFTGPSGTEAFF
TRBJ2-7 once TRBV6-5 TRBD2 TGTGCCAGCAGCCCCGGGACTAGCGAGTTCGGGCAGTACTTC CASSPGTSEFGQYF
TRBJ2-3 NA TRBV5-1 NA TGCGCCAGCACAGACATACGCTCAGATACGCAGTATTTT CASTDIRSDTQYF
TRBJ1-2 NA TRBV11-2 TRBD1 TGTGCCAGCAGCATAAGACAGGGAGAAATTAACTATGGCTACACCTTC CASSIRQGEINYGYTF
TRBJ2-2 NA TRBV11-3 NA TGTGCCAGTAGCCGCCCAGGGAACGGGGAGCTGTTTTTT CASSRPGNGELFF
TRBJ2-7 once TRBV4-3 TRBD2 TGCGCCAGCAGCCAAGATGTGGCTAGCGGGAGCCACTACGAGCAGTACTTC CASSQDVASGSHYEQYF
TRBJ2-3 NA TRBV30 NA TGTGCCTGGAGAACAGACAGCGACGCGACAGATACGCAGTATTTT CAWRTDSDATDTQYF
TRBJ2-1 NA TRBV1 NA TGCACCAGCAGCCCGAGGGTCGAGCGGGAGGGCCGCAATGAGCAGTTCTTC CTSSPRVEREGRNEQFF
TRBJ1-5 NA TRBV28 NA TGTGCCAGCAGTTTAATCAGGGATCTTCAGCCCCAGCATTTT CASSLIRDLQPQHF
TRBJ2-7 NA TRBV28 NA TGTGCCAGCAGTTTGCCACTACCCTACGAGCAGTACTTC CASSLPLPYEQYF
TRBJ2-3 NA TRBV6-2/TRBV6-3 NA TGTGCCAGCAGTACGGGAGTGGTGGCCCGCACAGATACGCAGTATTTT CASSTGVVARTDTQYF
TRBJ2-2 few TRBV10-1 TRBD2 TGCGCCAGCAAGGCGGGGGGAGTCGCCGGGGAGCTGTTTTTT CASKAGGVAGELFF
TRBJ2-7 few TRBV7-9 NA TGTGCCAGCAGCTTAGTTGGTCGGGAGTACGAGCAGTACTTC CASSLVGREYEQYF
TRBJ2-1 NA TRBV7-9 TRBD2 TGTGCCAGCAGCCCCCCGGGACTAGCGGGAATTCATGAGCAGTTCTTC CASSPPGLAGIHEQFF
TRBJ2-1 NA TRBV6-5 NA TGTGCCAGCAGTTACCCCACAGGGAGGGGCTACAATGAGCAGTTCTTC CASSYPTGRGYNEQFF
TRBJ2-1 NA TRBV28 NA TGTGCCAGCAGTGTAACAGGGGGGGTAAGAAATGAGCAGTTCTTC CASSVTGGVRNEQFF
TRBJ2-7 NA TRBV9 TRBD1 TGTGCCAGCAGCCGAATAGAGGGGGCGCAGTACTTC CASSRIEGAQYF
TRBJ1-6 NA TRBV19 NA TGTGCCAGTAGTACCTCAATCGCACGGGATTTCTCCCTCCACTTT CASSTSIARDFSLHF
TRBJ2-3 NA TRBV2 NA TGTGCCAGAGCAAAGAAAGATACGCAGTATTTT CARAKKDTQYF
TRBJ2-5 once TRBV3-1/TRBV3-2 TRBD1 TGTGCCAGCAGCCGGGGACAGGGGTCCAGCCAAGAGACCCAGTACTTC CASSRGQGSSQETQYF
TRBJ2-2 few TRBV3-1/TRBV3-2 NA TGTGCCAGCAGACCAGATTGGACCGGGGAGCTGTTTTTT CASRPDWTGELFF
TRBJ1-2 NA TRBV5-6 NA TGTGCCAGCAGCCTACAGGGTATTTTTGGCTACACCTTC CASSLQGIFGYTF
TRBJ2-7 few TRBV20-1 TRBD2 TGCAGTGCTAGTACTAGCGGAGAACTCTACGAGCAGTACTTC CSASTSGELYEQYF